This T cell receptor (beta chain) was observed in a study of blood T cell repertoires in COVID-19. Whole-study context: There were acute and convalescent COVID-19 samples, and they came from the United States, Italy and Spain. In each case, the material was cDNA or gDNA derived from T cells, B-cell-depleted T cells, or PBMCs.

In the original processing: How many nucleated cells were present was estimated from reference gene primer amplification. Repertoires were generated with immunoSEQ multiplex PCR, while TCRdb's copy carries only in-frame clones and drops some. V, J and clone size are those of that table, while D and trimming were read from the DNA. The repertoire holds roughly 260,000 clones, with about nine tenths as singletons. Germline CDR1 is MGHRA and CDR2 is YSYEKL. Trimming at V came to 6 bases and at J to 6 bases, leaving 4 bases not matched to a gene. The CDR3 covers 13 residues. Sequenced: peripheral blood. The chain recombines TRBV4-1 with TRBJ2-3; the match to TRBD1 covers 9 bases. This clonotype was obtained from a man in his forties or fifties who had recovered from COVID-19. The CDR3 loop is CASRTGGPDTQYF. The DNA for the CDR3 is TGCGCCAGCAGGACAGGGGGACCGGATACGCAGTATTTT.